The sample holds a few counts of the clone carrying this T cell receptor beta chain. Antigen specificity is unknown. Healthy individuals of Caucasian origin from Russia, aged roughly 6 to 100, served as donors. The authors ran a second PCR of roughly 6 to 12 cycles using a sample-barcoded 5' primer and a J-beta primer mix. TCRdb fed the 5' RACE reads into MiXCR, producing one record per CDR3 protein. The repertoire includes 710,000 or so distinct CDR3 sequences, 22% of them detected once, and around 22% sits in the top ten. The CDR3 extends over 17 amino acids. Germline V gene lookup returns CDR1 SGHTA and CDR2 FQGTGA. V dropped 1 base and J dropped 1 base, with 14 bases sitting between them. The data derive from a study of blood T cells in healthy people across ages. The wider study: About one barcoded TCR beta cDNA was captured per two T cells.

Whole-study results and caveats: Any conclusive comparison of naive versus antigen-experienced cells was prevented by using unsorted PBMCs. Long-lived donors had more naive CD4+ cells and higher diversity than aged donors.

The genes are TRBV7-3 and TRBJ2-1; TRBD1 might be the D (5 bases). Sequenced: blood. The source of this sequence is a man aged 70-80 years in good health. Written as DNA, the CDR3 is TGTGCCAGCAGCTTAATGGGAACAGGTGCATCCTACAATGAGCAGTTCTTC. It is translated as CASSLMGTGASYNEQFF.